This TCR beta chain derives from a study of blood T cells in healthy people across ages. Regarding the study as a whole: With age, beta diversity per million T cells declined roughly linearly, significantly by 40 to 50. More naive CD4+ cells and higher diversity were found in long-lived than in aged donors.

This CDR3 contains 15 residues. Germline V gene sequence: CDR1 DFQATT, CDR2 SNEGSKA (reference sequence). V was shortened by 5 bases and J by 2 bases, with 13 bases between the two germline ends. Using a J-beta primer mix together with a sample-barcoded 5' primer, a second PCR was run for roughly 6 to 12 cycles. Sequencing yielded, for each sample, at least 3 million paired-end reads carrying CDR3. TCRdb independently ran MiXCR on the 5' RACE reads; one entry per CDR3 protein. The sample yields under 2 million distinct CDR3 sequences, roughly a third seen once. This clonotype was seen a handful of times. What it binds is not known.

Source material: blood. This TCR was sampled from a woman under 40 in good health. The chain uses TRBV20-1 and TRBJ2-6; TRBD2 might be the D (6 bases). The CDR3 DNA is TGCAGTGCTGCGGATCGGGAGACTGGGGCCAACGTCCTGACTTTC. Protein: CSAADRETGANVLTF.